Below are 7 T cell receptor beta chains sequenced from a single sample in a study of CD8 T cell repertoires and HIV-1 epitope variants. The table came from immunoSEQ multiplex PCR; TCRdb's copy has only in-frame clones and leaves some out. Of thousands of clones listed, roughly 76% are singletons. Their antigens remain unidentified. Sequenced input: cultured CD8+ T cells derived from PBMCs. The receptors derive from a male donor with HIV.

The V gene is TRBV5-1, the J gene TRBJ2-1, with 9 nucleotides matching TRBD2. The CDR3 spans 12 residues. The germline CDR1 and CDR2 sequences are SGHRS and YFSETQ. With V trimmed by 6 bases and J by 12 bases, 7 bases remained unmatched. CDR3 amino acids: CASTQGAGGQFF. The CDR3 nucleotides are TGCGCCAGCACCCAGGGAGCGGGGGGGCAGTTCTTC.

The rearrangement links TRBV7-6 to TRBJ2-3; possibly TRBD1 or TRBD2 for D (6 bases each). Germline values: CDR1 SGHVS, CDR2 FNYEAQ. Trimming took off 1 base at V and 3 bases at J, with 14 bases between the two ends. This CDR3 has 16 amino acids. The CDR3 nucleotides read TGTGCCAGCAGCTTAGGGGGGGCATGGGGAACAGATACGCAGTATTTT. It is translated as CASSLGGAWGTDTQYF.

The chain links TRBV28 to TRBJ1-1, with unresolved D. Germline V gene data show CDR1 as MDHEN and CDR2 as SYDVKM. The CDR3 extends over 15 amino acids. The V end was cut by 3 bases, the J end by 0 bases, with 11 bases between. The CDR3, as DNA: TGTGCCAGCAGTTTTATGATCTCCATGAACACTGAAGCTTTCTTT. Residues: CASSFMISMNTEAFF.

The chain carries TRBV5-1 and TRBJ1-1, with TRBD1 identical over 10 bases. Germline lookup yields CDR1 SGHRS and CDR2 YFSETQ. CDR3 size: 16 residues. The J segment lost 4 bases and the V segment lost 3 bases, leaving 9 bases of the junction unmatched. Here the CDR3 reads CASSSSTGGGSTEAFF. In nucleotides, the CDR3 is TGCGCCAGCAGCTCATCGACAGGGGGCGGGAGCACTGAAGCTTTCTTT.

This clone is medium-sized by share. This chain connects TRBV4-1 to TRBJ2-7; TRBD2 matches 8 bases. In germline, CDR1 is MGHRA, CDR2 YSYEKL. V gave up 1 base and J gave up 5 bases; unmatched junction bases: 1. The CDR3 loop spans 13 amino acids. The CDR3 reads CASSQGTSNEQYF. The CDR3 nucleotides read TGCGCCAGCAGCCAAGGGACTAGCAACGAGCAGTACTTC.

This chain uses TRBV6-5 with TRBJ2-7; 10 bases align to TRBD1. Trimming at V came to 0 bases and at J to 5 bases, leaving 4 bases not matched to a gene. The V gene's germline CDR1 is MNHEY and CDR2 SVGAGI. This CDR3 comprises 15 residues. CDR3 region: CASSYSRTGGHEQYF. In DNA, the CDR3 is TGTGCCAGCAGTTACTCACGGACAGGGGGGCACGAGCAGTACTTC.

This sequence joins TRBV7-2 and TRBJ1-1, with D tentatively TRBD1 (6 bases). CDR3 size: 17 residues. The V gene's germline CDR1 is SGHTA and CDR2 FQGNSA. Between the trimmed V and J ends, which lost 5 bases and 5 bases, there was a span of 24 bases. The CDR3 protein is CASSPRGMGASRTEAFF. DNA for the CDR3: TGTGCCAGCAGCCCCCGGGGGATGGGGGCATCGAGAACTGAAGCTTTCTTT.